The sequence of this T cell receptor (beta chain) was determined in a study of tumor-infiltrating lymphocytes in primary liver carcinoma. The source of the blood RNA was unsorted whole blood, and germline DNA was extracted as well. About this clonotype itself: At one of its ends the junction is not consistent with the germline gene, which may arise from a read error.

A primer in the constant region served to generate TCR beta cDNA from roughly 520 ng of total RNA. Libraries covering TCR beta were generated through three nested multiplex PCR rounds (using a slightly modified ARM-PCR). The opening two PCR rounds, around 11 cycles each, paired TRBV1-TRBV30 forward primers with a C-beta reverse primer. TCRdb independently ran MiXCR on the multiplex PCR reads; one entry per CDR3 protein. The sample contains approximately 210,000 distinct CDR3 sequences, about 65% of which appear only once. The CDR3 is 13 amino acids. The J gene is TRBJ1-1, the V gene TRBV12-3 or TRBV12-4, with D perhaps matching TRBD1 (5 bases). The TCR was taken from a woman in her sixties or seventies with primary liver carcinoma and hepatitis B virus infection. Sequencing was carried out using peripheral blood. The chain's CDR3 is CASSLGLTIRAFF. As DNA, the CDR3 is TGCGCCAGCAGCCTGGGACTTACTATTCGAGCTTTCTTT.